One and the same sample provided the 31 T cell receptor beta chains below, sequenced in a study of neurological immune-mediated disorders. TCRdb used MiXCR to reprocess the 5' RACE reads, holding one entry per CDR3 protein. Of tens of thousands of distinct CDR3 sequences detected, approximately 2.4% appear once; the ten largest clones hold roughly 1.1%. The sample was PBMCs. These receptors all stem from a woman in her 30s with multiple sclerosis.

This clonotype was counted a single time. V usage is TRBV19 and J usage is TRBJ1-1; D is undetermined. The germline V and J ends were trimmed by 9 bases and 10 bases, with 15 bases remaining between them. From germline, CDR1 is LNHDA and CDR2 SQIVND (reference sequence). The CDR3 length is 11 residues. The CDR3 is CASFSVAGAFF. The CDR3 bases are TGTGCCAGCTTCTCGGTAGCGGGAGCTTTCTTT.

In this sample, this clonotype turned up many times. The gene calls are TRBV18 and TRBJ2-2, with D possibly being TRBD1 or TRBD2 (5 bases each). Looked up from germline, CDR1 is KGHSH and CDR2 is LQKENI. This CDR3 contains 13 residues. The V end lost 6 bases, the J end lost 6 bases, and 11 bases lay between the germline ends. The CDR3 loop is CASSWGPAGELFF. As DNA, the CDR3 is TGTGCCAGCTCCTGGGGACCCGCCGGGGAGCTGTTTTTT. The variable domain in full, with the rest retrieved from reference TRBV18 and TRBJ2-2, is NAGVMQNPRHLVRRRGQEARLRCSPMKGHSHVYWYRQLPEEGLKFMVYLQKENIIDESGMPKERFSAEFPKEGPSILRIQQVVRGDSAAYFCASSWGPAGELFFGEGSRLTVL.

Of note for this clonotype: Since a much larger clone is just one base distant, this may be a read error. The chain links TRBV20-1 to TRBJ2-3; 7 bases agree with TRBD2. Germline CDR1 DFQATT, CDR2 SNEGSKA (reference sequence). J was trimmed by 0 bases and V by 6 bases; bases with no gene match: 6. The CDR3 is 14 amino acids. This chain's CDR3 is CSAPQAGSTDTQYF. The CDR3 nucleotides read TGCAGTGCCCCCCAAGCGGGAAGCACAGATACGCAGTATTTT.

This clonotype was recorded at least ten times. V and J are TRBV5-1 and TRBJ1-5, with D tentatively TRBD1 (6 bases). Trimming took 4 bases from V and 2 from J, leaving 10 bases between them. The CDR3 totals 14 residues. Per germline, CDR1 SGHRS and CDR2 YFSETQ. This CDR3 is CASSEDSGNQPQHF. As DNA, the CDR3 is TGCGCCAGCAGCGAGGACAGCGGCAATCAGCCCCAGCATTTT.

The V call is TRBV9, the J call TRBJ2-3; maybe TRBD2 (6 bases). The V gene lost 10 bases and the J gene lost 0 bases, with 24 bases spanning the gap. The CDR3 runs 17 residues. Germline lookup yields CDR1 SGDLS and CDR2 YYNGEE. This CDR3 is CAGSFNGRPSSTDTQYF. The CDR3 nucleotides read TGTGCCGGAAGCTTCAACGGGAGACCTTCCAGCACAGATACGCAGTATTTT.

This clonotype has ten or more counts. V is TRBV27 and J is TRBJ1-1, with D hard to call. The length of the CDR3 is 12 residues. CDR1 and CDR2 (germline): MNHEY, SMNVEV (reference sequence). Trimming stripped 4 bases from V and 2 bases from J, with 5 bases between. CDR3 protein: CASSSPNTEAFF. CDR3 DNA sequence: TGTGCCAGCAGTTCGCCTAACACTGAAGCTTTCTTT.

This clonotype showed up many times. A junction boundary mismatches the germline segment, possibly from a read error. The chain has TRBV10-3 and TRBJ1-4; unclear D gene. Germline lookup yields CDR1 ENHRY and CDR2 SYGVKD. This CDR3 spans 15 amino acids. This CDR3 is CAISEFSTRDEKLFF. DNA of the CDR3: TGTGCCATCAGCGAGTTCTCAACCAGAGATGAAAAACTGTTTTTT.

This clonotype was detected many times. CDR3 sequence (DNA): TGTGCCAGCAGCTTAGGTCCACAGGGGAGCTCCTACGAGCAGTACTTC. This translates into CASSLGPQGSSYEQYF. The chain carries TRBV7-2 and TRBJ2-7; 7 positions match TRBD1. The V gene end was trimmed by 1 base and the J gene end by 0 bases; junction bases not matched to a gene: 6. CDR3 length: 16 amino acids. CDR1 and CDR2 from the germline V gene are SGHTA and FQGNSA.

This clonotype was detected ten times or more. CDR3 amino acids: CASKPPGPTNTGELFF. CDR3 nucleotides: TGCGCCAGCAAACCACCGGGACCTACGAACACCGGGGAGCTGTTTTTT. The rearrangement uses TRBV5-1 and TRBJ2-2; the D call may be TRBD1 or TRBD2 (5 bases each). The germline V gene encodes CDR1 SGHRS and CDR2 YFSETQ. The V end was cut by 6 bases, the J end by 0 bases, with 15 bases between. CDR3 length: 16 amino acids.

This clonotype was observed at least ten times. The chain employs TRBV11-2 and TRBJ2-1; a weak D match, TRBD2 (5 bases). Trimming left V 5 bases short and J 0 bases short, with 11 bases between. This CDR3 has 15 residues. The germline gives CDR1 SGHAT, CDR2 FQNNGV. For the CDR3, the DNA is TGTGCCAGCAGCGTTTCGGGGAGCTCCTACAATGAGCAGTTCTTC. Translating gives CASSVSGSSYNEQFF.

This clonotype was counted ten times or more. This chain links TRBV28 with TRBJ1-4, with 8 bases matching TRBD1. Germline lookup yields CDR1 MDHEN and CDR2 SYDVKM. This CDR3 spans 16 amino acids. J lost 3 bases, V lost 7 bases, and 10 bases had no gene match. The CDR3 loop reads CASKGGQGWANEKLFF. As DNA, the CDR3 is TGTGCCAGCAAGGGAGGACAGGGATGGGCTAATGAAAAACTGTTTTTT.

This clonotype came up many times. V is TRBV6-1 and J is TRBJ1-1, with a tentative D call TRBD1 (5 bases). Germline V gene lookup returns CDR1 MNHNS and CDR2 SASEGT. The germline V and J ends were trimmed by 6 bases and 1 base, with 9 bases remaining between them. The length of the CDR3 is 13 residues. In DNA, the CDR3 is TGTGCCAGCAGAAGGACAAGGAACACTGAAGCTTTCTTT. Its translation: CASRRTRNTEAFF.

This clonotype came up many times. V and J are TRBV7-2 and TRBJ1-6, with TRBD1 as a possible D gene (5 bases). Trimming removed 4 bases from V and 8 bases from J, with 15 bases in between. CDR1 is SGHTA, CDR2 FQGNSA, per germline. The length of the CDR3 is 15 residues. The CDR3 nucleotides are TGTGCCAGCAGCTCCCGACAGAGGGCGGATTCACCCCTCCACTTT. Protein: CASSSRQRADSPLHF.

In its sample, this clonotype was seen many times. This chain joins TRBV3-1 and TRBJ1-5; the match to TRBD1 covers 7 bases. CDR1 and CDR2 from the germline V gene are LGHDT and YNNKEL (reference sequence). This CDR3 spans 16 amino acids. The trim removed 1 base at V and 2 bases at J, leaving 5 bases unmatched. The CDR3 coding sequence is TGTGCCAGCAGCCAAGTTAGAGACAGGGGCAATCAGCCCCAGCATTTT. This gives the protein CASSQVRDRGNQPQHF.

At least ten counts were recorded for this clonotype. CDR3 coding DNA: TGTGCCAGTAGCGGACAGGGCGATGGCTACACCTTC. Residues: CASSGQGDGYTF. The J gene is TRBJ1-2, the V gene TRBV19; 8 bases are shared with TRBD1. CDR3 size: 12 residues. V lost 6 bases and J lost 6; bases outside the gene matches: 3. Germline CDR1 LNHDA, CDR2 SQIVND (reference sequence).

This clonotype was seen repeatedly, ten times or more. The chain has TRBV20-1 and TRBJ2-3; 7 nucleotides line up with TRBD2. Germline V gene data show CDR1 as DFQATT and CDR2 as SNEGSKA (reference sequence). Trimming at V came to 2 bases and at J to 1 base, leaving 6 bases not matched to a gene. The CDR3 loop spans 15 amino acids. The CDR3 nucleotides read TGCAGTGCTAGAAACAGCGGGATCGGCACAGATACGCAGTATTTT. This sequence encodes CSARNSGIGTDTQYF.

Concerning this clonotype itself: It may be a read error: a sequence one base away is much more abundant. The chain links TRBV28 to TRBJ1-3; TRBD1 matches 7 bases. Per germline, CDR1 MDHEN and CDR2 SYDVKM. The CDR3 sequence is 12 residues long. CDR3 in amino acids: CASNQGGKTIYF. CDR3 DNA: TGTGCCAGCAACCAGGGGGGAAAAACCATATATTTT.

The table lists this clonotype with many counts. The chain employs TRBV20-1 and TRBJ2-3; 11 bases fit TRBD2. The trim removed 0 bases at V and 4 bases at J, leaving 9 bases unmatched. Germline V CDR1 and CDR2: DFQATT, SNEGSKA (reference sequence). The CDR3 is 17 amino acids. CDR3 protein: CSARDPLTSGTADTQYF. CDR3 sequence (DNA): TGCAGTGCTAGAGATCCTCTGACTAGCGGGACGGCAGATACGCAGTATTTT.

This clonotype was detected many times. The chain recombines TRBV12-3 or TRBV12-4 with TRBJ1-5, with D unresolved. V lost 2 bases and J lost 7, with 15 bases in between. This CDR3 region has 15 residues. The CDR3 spells CASSLPSRSYQPQHF. In DNA, the CDR3 is TGTGCCAGCAGTTTACCGAGTCGATCTTACCAGCCCCAGCATTTT.

With respect to this clonotype: This sequence may be a read error, since a much larger clone differs from it by one base. This chain links TRBV20-1 with TRBJ2-1; TRBD1 matches 8 bases. CDR1 and CDR2 from the germline V gene are DFQATT and SNEGSKA (reference sequence). J was trimmed by 9 bases and V by 7 bases; bases with no gene match: 11. This CDR3 comprises 13 residues. The CDR3: CSDPRTGLAEQFF. The CDR3 region has the DNA TGCAGTGACCCCCGGACAGGGCTAGCTGAGCAGTTCTTC.

This clonotype was seen ten or more times. This chain joins TRBV9 and TRBJ1-2; 7 nucleotides line up with TRBD1. The junction had 4 bases not matched to a gene; V was cut back by 3 bases and J by 8 bases. The CDR3 runs 12 residues. Germline CDR1 is SGDLS and CDR2 is YYNGEE. The CDR3 sequence is CASSGQGRGYTF. CDR3 in DNA: TGTGCCAGCAGCGGACAGGGTCGAGGCTACACCTTC.

This clonotype was seen repeatedly, ten times or more. In nucleotides, the CDR3 is TGCAGTGCTAGAGCCGGGACTAGCGGGAGGTCGTTCGGCAATGAGCAGTTCTTC. This codes for CSARAGTSGRSFGNEQFF. The V and J genes are TRBV20-1 and TRBJ2-1; 15 bases align to TRBD2. The V and J ends lost 1 base and 6 bases, in that order; junction bases with no gene match: 10. This CDR3 spans 18 amino acids. CDR1 and CDR2 (germline): DFQATT, SNEGSKA (reference sequence).

In this sample, this clonotype turned up many times. This chain uses TRBV20-1 with TRBJ2-4; 9 positions agree with TRBD1. With V trimmed by 5 bases and J by 3 bases, 5 bases remained unmatched. The V gene's germline CDR1 is DFQATT and CDR2 SNEGSKA (reference sequence). This CDR3 has 14 amino acids. The CDR3 region has the DNA TGCAGTGCTCGGACAGGGGCGGGCAAAAACATTCAGTACTTC. It yields the protein CSARTGAGKNIQYF.

This clonotype occurred many times. V gene TRBV12-3 or TRBV12-4 combines with J gene TRBJ2-1; D not resolved. Between the trimmed V and J ends, which lost 3 bases and 6 bases, there was a span of 3 bases. The CDR3 is 11 amino acids. CDR3 amino acids: CASSFSNEQFF. The DNA for the CDR3 is TGTGCCAGCAGTTTTAGCAATGAGCAGTTCTTC.

The table lists this clonotype with many counts. The CDR3 region has the DNA TGTGCCAGCAGATTGGTGAACACTGAAGCTTTCTTT. It encodes CASRLVNTEAFF. The V gene is TRBV11-2, the J gene TRBJ1-1; no clear D. Per germline, CDR1 SGHAT and CDR2 FQNNGV. The CDR3 sequence is 12 residues long. Trimming left V 6 bases short and J 0 bases short, with 5 bases between.

This clonotype has ten or more counts. The chain carries TRBV12-3 or TRBV12-4 and TRBJ2-2; TRBD1 might be the D (6 bases). The CDR3 has 15 residues. With 4 bases removed from V and 1 base from J, the gap between germline ends came to 10 bases. The CDR3 is CASSWRTVNTGELFF. The CDR3 coding sequence is TGTGCCAGCAGTTGGCGGACAGTGAACACCGGGGAGCTGTTTTTT.

This clonotype was seen ten or more times. The chain carries TRBV20-1 and TRBJ2-3, with TRBD2 matching over 8 bases. Germline CDR1 is DFQATT and CDR2 is SNEGSKA (reference sequence). This CDR3 is 14 amino acids long. V trimming: 5 bases; J trimming: 3 bases; junction bases outside the gene matches: 7. Written as DNA, the CDR3 is TGCAGTGCTGCTCGGGGCGGGAGGACAGATACGCAGTATTTT. Translation: CSAARGGRTDTQYF.

At least ten counts were recorded for this clonotype. The genes are TRBV7-2 and TRBJ2-7; D not certain. The length of the CDR3 is 15 residues. V lost 0 bases and J 0 bases, leaving 9 bases between the germline ends. Germline values: CDR1 SGHTA, CDR2 FQGNSA. The CDR3 DNA is TGTGCCAGCAGCTTAGCGGGATCTAGCTCCTACGAGCAGTACTTC. Translation: CASSLAGSSSYEQYF. The entire variable domain, with the rest obtained from reference TRBV7-2 and TRBJ2-7, is as follows: GAGVSQSPSNKVTEKGKDVELRCDPISGHTALYWYRQSLGQGLEFLIYFQGNSAPDKSGLPSDRFSAERTGGSVSTLTIQRTQQEDSAVYLCASSLAGSSSYEQYFGPGTRLTVT.

This clonotype appeared many times. This chain uses TRBV6-5 with TRBJ2-5; D is undetermined. This CDR3 spans 14 amino acids. Germline values: CDR1 MNHEY, CDR2 SVGAGI. V was trimmed by 2 bases and J by 7 bases, leaving 14 bases between them. The CDR3 nucleotides are TGTGCCAGCAGTTACGGGGTGGGGTTTACGACCCAGTACTTC. This encodes CASSYGVGFTTQYF.

V usage is TRBV7-9 and J usage is TRBJ2-5; tentative D call: TRBD2 (5 bases). V was clipped by 1 base and J by 4 bases, with 19 bases between them. CDR3 size: 17 residues. Germline CDR1 SEHNR, CDR2 FQNEAQ (reference sequence). The CDR3 loop is CASSLGRGGRRIETQYF. The CDR3 DNA reads as TGTGCCAGCAGCTTAGGCCGGGGTGGAAGGCGGATAGAGACCCAGTACTTC.

This clonotype appeared many times. The chain carries TRBV5-1 and TRBJ2-2; D possibly matches TRBD1 or TRBD2 (5 bases each). Trimming left V 6 bases short and J 6 bases short, with 12 bases between. Germline CDR1 SGHRS, CDR2 YFSETQ. The CDR3 extends over 13 amino acids. The CDR3: CASTTGGPGELFF. CDR3 bases: TGCGCCAGCACGACTGGGGGTCCCGGGGAGCTGTTTTTT.